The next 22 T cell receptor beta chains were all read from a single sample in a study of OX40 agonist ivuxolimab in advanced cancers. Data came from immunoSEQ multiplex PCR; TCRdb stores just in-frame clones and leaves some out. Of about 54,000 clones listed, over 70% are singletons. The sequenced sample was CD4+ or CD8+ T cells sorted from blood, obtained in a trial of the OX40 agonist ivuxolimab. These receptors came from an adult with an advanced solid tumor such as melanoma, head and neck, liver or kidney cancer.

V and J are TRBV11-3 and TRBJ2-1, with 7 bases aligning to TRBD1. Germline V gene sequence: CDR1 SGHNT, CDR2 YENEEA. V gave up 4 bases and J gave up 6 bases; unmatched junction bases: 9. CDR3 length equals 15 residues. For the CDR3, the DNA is TGTGCCAGCAGCTCCGGGACAGCTCCCGGCAATGAGCAGTTCTTC. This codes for CASSSGTAPGNEQFF.

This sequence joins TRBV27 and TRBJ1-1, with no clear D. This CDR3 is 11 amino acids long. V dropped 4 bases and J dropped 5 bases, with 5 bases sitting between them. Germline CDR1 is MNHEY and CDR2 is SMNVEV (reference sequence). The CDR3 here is CASSSGTEAFF. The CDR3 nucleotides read TGTGCCAGCAGTTCTGGGACTGAAGCTTTCTTT.

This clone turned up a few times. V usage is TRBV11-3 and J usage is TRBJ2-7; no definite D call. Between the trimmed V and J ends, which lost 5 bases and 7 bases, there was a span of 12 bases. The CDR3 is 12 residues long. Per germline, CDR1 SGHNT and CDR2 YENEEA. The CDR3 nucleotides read TGTGCCAGCAGCGAAGTCGGTGCGGAGCAGTACTTC. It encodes CASSEVGAEQYF.

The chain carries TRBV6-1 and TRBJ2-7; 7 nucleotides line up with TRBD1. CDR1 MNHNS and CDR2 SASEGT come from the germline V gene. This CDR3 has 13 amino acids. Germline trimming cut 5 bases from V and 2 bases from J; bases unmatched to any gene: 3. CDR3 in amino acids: CASSWTGTYEQYF. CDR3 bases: TGTGCCAGCAGTTGGACAGGCACCTACGAGCAGTACTTC.

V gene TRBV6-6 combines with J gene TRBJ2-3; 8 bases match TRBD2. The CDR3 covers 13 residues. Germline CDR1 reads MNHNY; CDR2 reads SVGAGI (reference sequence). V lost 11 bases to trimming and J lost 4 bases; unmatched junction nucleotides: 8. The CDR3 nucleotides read TGTGCCGCCCGGGAGGGCCGGGCAGATACGCAGTATTTT. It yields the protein CAAREGRADTQYF.

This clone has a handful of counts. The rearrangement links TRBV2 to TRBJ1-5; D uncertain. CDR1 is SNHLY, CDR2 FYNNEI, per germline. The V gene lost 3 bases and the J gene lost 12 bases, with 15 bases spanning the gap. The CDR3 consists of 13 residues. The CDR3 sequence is CASSEGRLTDQHF. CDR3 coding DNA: TGTGCCAGCAGTGAGGGCAGGTTAACAGACCAGCATTTT.

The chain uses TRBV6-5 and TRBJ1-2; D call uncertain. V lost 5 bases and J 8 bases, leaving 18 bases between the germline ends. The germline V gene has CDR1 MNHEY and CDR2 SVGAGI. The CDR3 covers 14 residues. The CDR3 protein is CASSEWRGISGYTF. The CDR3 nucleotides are TGTGCCAGCAGTGAATGGCGGGGTATTAGCGGCTACACCTTC.

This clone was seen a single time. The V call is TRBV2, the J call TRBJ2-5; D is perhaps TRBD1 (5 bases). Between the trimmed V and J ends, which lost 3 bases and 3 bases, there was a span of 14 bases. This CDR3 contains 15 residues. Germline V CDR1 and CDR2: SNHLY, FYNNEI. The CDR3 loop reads CASSEQGLVEETQYF. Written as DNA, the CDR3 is TGTGCCAGCAGTGAGCAGGGATTGGTCGAAGAGACCCAGTACTTC. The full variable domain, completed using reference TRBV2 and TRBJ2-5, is EPEVTQTPSHQVTQMGQEVILRCVPISNHLYFYWYRQILGQKVEFLVSFYNNEISEKSEIFDDQFSVERPDGSNFTLKIRSTKLEDSAMYFCASSEQGLVEETQYFGPGTRLLVL.

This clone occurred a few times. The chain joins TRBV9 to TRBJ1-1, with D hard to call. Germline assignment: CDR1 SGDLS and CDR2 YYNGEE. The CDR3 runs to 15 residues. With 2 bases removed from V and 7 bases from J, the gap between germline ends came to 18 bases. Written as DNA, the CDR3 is TGTGCCAGCAGCGTTGTGCCCGGTGGGGTGGGTGAAGCTTTCTTT. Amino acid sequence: CASSVVPGGVGEAFF.

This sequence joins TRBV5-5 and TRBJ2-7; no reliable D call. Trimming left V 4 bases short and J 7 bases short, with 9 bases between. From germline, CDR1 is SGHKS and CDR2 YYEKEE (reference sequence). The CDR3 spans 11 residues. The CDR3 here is CASSLSWEQYF. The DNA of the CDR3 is TGTGCCAGCAGCCTAAGTTGGGAGCAGTACTTC. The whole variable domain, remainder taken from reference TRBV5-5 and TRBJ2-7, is DAGVTQSPTHLIKTRGQQVTLRCSPISGHKSVSWYQQVLGQGPQFIFQYYEKEERGRGNFPDRFSARQFPNYSSELNVNALLLGDSALYLCASSLSWEQYFGPGTRLTVT.

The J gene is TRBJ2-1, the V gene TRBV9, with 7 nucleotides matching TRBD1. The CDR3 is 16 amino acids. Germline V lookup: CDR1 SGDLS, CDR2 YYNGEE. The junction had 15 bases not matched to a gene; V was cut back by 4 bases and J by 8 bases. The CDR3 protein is CASSPGGHPRGDEQFF. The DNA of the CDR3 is TGTGCCAGCAGCCCAGGGGGTCACCCCAGAGGCGATGAGCAGTTCTTC.

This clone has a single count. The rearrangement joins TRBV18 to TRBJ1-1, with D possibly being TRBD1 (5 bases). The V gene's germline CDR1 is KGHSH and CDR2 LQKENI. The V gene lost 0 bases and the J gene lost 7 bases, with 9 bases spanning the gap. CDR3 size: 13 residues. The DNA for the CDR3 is TGTGCCAGCTCACCACCGGGTACAGGTGAAGCTTTCTTT. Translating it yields CASSPPGTGEAFF.

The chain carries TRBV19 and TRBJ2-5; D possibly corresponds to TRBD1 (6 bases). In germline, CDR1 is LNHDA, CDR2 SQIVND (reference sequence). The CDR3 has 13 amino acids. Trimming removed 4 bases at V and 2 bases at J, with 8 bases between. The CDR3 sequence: CASSTGQQETQYF. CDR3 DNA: TGTGCCAGTAGTACGGGACAACAAGAGACCCAGTACTTC.

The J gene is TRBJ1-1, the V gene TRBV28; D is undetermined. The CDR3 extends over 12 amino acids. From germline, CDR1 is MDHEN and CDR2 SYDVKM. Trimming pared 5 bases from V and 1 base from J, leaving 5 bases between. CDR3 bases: TGTGCCAGCAGTAAACAGAACACTGAAGCTTTCTTT. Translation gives CASSKQNTEAFF.

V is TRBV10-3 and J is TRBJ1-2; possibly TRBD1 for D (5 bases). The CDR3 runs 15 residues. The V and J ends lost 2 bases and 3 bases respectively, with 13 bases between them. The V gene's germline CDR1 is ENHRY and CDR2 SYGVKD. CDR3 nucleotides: TGTGCCATCAGTGAGAAGAGAGAGACAGACTATGGCTACACCTTC. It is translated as CAISEKRETDYGYTF.

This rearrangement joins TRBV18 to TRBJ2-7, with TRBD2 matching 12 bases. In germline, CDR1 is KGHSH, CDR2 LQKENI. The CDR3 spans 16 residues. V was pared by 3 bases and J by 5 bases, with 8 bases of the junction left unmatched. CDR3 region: CASSPGLAGFANEQYF. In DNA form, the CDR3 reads TGTGCCAGCTCACCCGGACTAGCGGGGTTTGCAAACGAGCAGTACTTC.

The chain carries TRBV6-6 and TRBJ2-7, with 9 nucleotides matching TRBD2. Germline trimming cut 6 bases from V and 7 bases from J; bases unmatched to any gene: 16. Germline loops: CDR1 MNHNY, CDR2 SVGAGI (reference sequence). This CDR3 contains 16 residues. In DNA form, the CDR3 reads TGTGCCAGCAGCCCCACGCTAGCGGGACGCGGTGGGGAGCAGTACTTC. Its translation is CASSPTLAGRGGEQYF.

CDR3 nucleotide sequence: TGTGCCAGCAGCTTAGTAACAGGGGCCGAGGAGACCCAGTACTTC. Protein: CASSLVTGAEETQYF. The chain uses TRBV7-9 and TRBJ2-5, with TRBD1 identical over 7 bases. Germline loops: CDR1 SEHNR, CDR2 FQNEAQ (reference sequence). The CDR3 length is 15 residues. V was pared by 1 base and J by 5 bases, with 7 bases of the junction left unmatched.

Here the CDR3 DNA reads TGTGCCAGCAGCTTACAAAGAGGAAGAGAGACCCAGTACTTC. Its translation: CASSLQRGRETQYF. The chain is built from TRBV11-2 and TRBJ2-5; D gene unclear. The germline V and J ends were trimmed by 2 bases and 4 bases, with 11 bases remaining between them. The CDR3 loop spans 14 amino acids. The germline V gene encodes CDR1 SGHAT and CDR2 FQNNGV.

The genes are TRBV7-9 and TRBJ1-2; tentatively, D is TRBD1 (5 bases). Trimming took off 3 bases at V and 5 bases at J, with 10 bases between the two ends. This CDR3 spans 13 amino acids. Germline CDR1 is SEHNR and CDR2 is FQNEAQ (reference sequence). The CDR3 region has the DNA TGTGCCAGCAGCTTGGGGGGGTTGTATGGCTACACCTTC. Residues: CASSLGGLYGYTF.

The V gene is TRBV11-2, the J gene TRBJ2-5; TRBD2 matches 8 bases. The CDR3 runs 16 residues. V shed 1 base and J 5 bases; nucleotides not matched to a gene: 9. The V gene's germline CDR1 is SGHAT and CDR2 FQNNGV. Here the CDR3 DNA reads TGTGCCAGCAGCTTAGCGGGAGGGCCCTCTTGGGAGACCCAGTACTTC. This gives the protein CASSLAGGPSWETQYF.

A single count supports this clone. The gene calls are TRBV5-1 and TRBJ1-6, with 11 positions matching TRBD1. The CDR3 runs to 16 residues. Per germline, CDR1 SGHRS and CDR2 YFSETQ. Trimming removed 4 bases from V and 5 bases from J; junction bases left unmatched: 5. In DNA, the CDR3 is TGCGCCAGCAGCGGAGGACAGGGGGCGAATAATTCACCCCTCCACTTT. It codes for CASSGGQGANNSPLHF.